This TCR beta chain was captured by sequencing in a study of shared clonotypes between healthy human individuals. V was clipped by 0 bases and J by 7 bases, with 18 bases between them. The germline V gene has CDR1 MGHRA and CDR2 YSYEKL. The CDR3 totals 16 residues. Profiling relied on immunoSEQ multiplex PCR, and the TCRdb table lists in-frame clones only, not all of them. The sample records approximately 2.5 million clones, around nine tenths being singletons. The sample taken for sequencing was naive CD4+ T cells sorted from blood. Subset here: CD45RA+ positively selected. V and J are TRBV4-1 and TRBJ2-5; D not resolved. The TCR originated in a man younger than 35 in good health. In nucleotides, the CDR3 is TGCGCCAGCAGCCAAGAAAGGCAAGGCCACCTGGGGACCCAGTACTTC. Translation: CASSQERQGHLGTQYF.